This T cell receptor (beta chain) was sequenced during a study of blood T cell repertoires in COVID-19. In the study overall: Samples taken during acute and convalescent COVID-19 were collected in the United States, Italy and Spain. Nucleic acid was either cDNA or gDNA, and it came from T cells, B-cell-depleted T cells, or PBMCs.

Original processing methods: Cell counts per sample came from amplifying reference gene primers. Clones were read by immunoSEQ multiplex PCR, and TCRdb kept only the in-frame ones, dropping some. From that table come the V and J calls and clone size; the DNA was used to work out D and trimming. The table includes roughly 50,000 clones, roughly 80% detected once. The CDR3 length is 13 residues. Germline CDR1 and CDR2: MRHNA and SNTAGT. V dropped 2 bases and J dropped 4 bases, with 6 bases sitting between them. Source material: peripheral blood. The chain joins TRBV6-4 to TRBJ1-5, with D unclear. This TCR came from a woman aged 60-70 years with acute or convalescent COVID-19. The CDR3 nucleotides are TGTGCCAGCAGTGACAGCGAGAATCAGCCCCAGCATTTT. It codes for CASSDSENQPQHF.